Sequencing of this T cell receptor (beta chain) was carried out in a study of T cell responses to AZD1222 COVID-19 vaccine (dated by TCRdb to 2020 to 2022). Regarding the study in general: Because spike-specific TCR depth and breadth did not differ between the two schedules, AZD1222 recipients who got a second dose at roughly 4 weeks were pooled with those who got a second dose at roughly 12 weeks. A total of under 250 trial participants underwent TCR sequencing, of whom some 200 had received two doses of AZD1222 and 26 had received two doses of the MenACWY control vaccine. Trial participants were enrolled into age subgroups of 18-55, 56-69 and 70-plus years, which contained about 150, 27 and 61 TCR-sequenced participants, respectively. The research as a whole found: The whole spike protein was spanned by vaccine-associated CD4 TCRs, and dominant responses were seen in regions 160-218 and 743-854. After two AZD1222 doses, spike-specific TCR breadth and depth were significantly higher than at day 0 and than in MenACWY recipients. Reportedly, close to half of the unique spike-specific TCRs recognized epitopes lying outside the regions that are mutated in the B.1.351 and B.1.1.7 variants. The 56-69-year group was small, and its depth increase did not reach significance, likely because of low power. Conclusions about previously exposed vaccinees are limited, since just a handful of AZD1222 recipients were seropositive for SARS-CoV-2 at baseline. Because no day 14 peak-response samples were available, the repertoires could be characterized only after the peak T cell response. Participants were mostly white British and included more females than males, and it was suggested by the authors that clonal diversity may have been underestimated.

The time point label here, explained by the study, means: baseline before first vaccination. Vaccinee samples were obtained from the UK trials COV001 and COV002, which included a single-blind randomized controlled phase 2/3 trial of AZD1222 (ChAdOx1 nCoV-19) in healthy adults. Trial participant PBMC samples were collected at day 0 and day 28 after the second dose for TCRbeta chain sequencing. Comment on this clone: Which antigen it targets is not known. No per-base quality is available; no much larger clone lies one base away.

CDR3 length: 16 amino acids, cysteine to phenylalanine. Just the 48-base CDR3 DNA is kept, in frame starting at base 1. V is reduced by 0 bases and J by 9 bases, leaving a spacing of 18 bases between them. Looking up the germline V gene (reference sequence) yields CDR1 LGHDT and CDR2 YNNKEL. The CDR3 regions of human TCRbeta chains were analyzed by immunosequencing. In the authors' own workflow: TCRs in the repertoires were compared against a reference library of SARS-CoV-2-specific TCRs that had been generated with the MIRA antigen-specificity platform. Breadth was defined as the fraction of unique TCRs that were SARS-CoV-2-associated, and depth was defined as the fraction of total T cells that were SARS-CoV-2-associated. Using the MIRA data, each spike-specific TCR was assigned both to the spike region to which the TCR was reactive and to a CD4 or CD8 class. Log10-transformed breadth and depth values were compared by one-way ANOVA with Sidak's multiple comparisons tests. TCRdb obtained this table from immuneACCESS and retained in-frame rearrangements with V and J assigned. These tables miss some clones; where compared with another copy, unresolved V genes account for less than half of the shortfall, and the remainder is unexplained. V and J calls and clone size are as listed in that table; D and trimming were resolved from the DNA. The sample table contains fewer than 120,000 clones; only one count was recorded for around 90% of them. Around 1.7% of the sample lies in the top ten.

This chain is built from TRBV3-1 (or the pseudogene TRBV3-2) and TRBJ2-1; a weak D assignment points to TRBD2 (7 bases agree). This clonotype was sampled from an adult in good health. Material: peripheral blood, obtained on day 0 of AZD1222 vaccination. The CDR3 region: CASSQDVSGGAVEQFF. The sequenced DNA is TGTGCCAGCAGCCAAGATGTTAGTGGGGGGGCGGTTGAGCAGTTCTTC.